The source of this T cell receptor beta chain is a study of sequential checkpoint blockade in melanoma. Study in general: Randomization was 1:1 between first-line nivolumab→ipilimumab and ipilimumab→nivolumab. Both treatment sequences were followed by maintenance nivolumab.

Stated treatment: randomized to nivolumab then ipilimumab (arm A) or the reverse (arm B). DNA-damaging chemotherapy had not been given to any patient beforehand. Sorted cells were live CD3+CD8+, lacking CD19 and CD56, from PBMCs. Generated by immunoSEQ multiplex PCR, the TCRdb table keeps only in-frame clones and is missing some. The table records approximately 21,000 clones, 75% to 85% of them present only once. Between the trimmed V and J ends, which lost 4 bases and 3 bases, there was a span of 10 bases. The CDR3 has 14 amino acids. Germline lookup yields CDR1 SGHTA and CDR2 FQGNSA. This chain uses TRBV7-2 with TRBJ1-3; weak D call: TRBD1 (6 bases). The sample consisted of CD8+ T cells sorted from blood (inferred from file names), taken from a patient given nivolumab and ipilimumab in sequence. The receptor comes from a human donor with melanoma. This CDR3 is CASSSGESGNTIYF. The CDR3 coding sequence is TGTGCCAGCAGCTCAGGGGAGAGTGGAAACACCATATATTTT.